This T cell receptor (beta chain) comes out of a study of monozygotic twins with inflammatory bowel disease. This CDR3 is 12 amino acids long. Germline CDR1 reads DFQATT; CDR2 reads SNEGSKA (reference sequence). TCRdb reprocessed the 5' RACE reads, keeping one entry per CDR3 protein, no DNA. The sample table sets out roughly 100,000 distinct CDR3 sequences. The chain combines TRBV20-1 with TRBJ2-7; the TCRdb call, TRBD1, lacks DNA for checking. The sequencing input was blood. This sequence originates from a human donor with ulcerative colitis or Crohn's disease, or a healthy co-twin of an affected twin (not recorded which). CDR3 in amino acids: CSAAEDRYEQYF.